Following are 9 T cell receptor beta chains from one sample sequenced in a study of long-term antiretroviral therapy in people with HIV. It was version v3.0 of the immunoSEQ assay that was run at survey level. Profiling relied on immunoSEQ multiplex PCR, and the TCRdb table lists in-frame clones only, not all of them. The sample lists 30,000 or so clones, approximately 85% occurring once. Specimen: unsorted PBMCs, collected 3 years after starting antiretroviral therapy. All receptors come from a man in his forties with HIV.

The chain uses TRBV5-1 and TRBJ2-2; the D is unclear. This CDR3 has 12 amino acids. V gave up 6 bases and J gave up 6 bases, with 9 bases separating them. Germline CDR1 SGHRS, CDR2 YFSETQ. Here the CDR3 DNA reads TGCGCCAGCACCCCCCAGCCCGGGGAGCTGTTTTTT. This encodes CASTPQPGELFF.

The V and J genes are TRBV6-1 and TRBJ1-5; no definite D call. Between the trimmed V and J ends, which lost 1 base and 0 bases, there was a span of 13 bases. Germline V gene data show CDR1 as MNHNS and CDR2 as SASEGT. The CDR3 has 17 amino acids. The CDR3 region has the DNA TGTGCCAGCAGTGAAGTTTTTTCGAGGAATAGCAATCAGCCCCAGCATTTT. Translating gives CASSEVFSRNSNQPQHF.

The V and J genes are TRBV9 and TRBJ1-2; no definite D call. CDR1 and CDR2 from the germline V gene are SGDLS and YYNGEE. This CDR3 comprises 15 residues. V was clipped by 0 bases and J by 3 bases, with 12 bases between them. The CDR3 reads CASSVEVTTDYGYTF. In DNA, the CDR3 is TGTGCCAGCAGCGTAGAGGTCACCACGGACTATGGCTACACCTTC.

This clone turned up a few times. The V gene is TRBV6-5, the J gene TRBJ1-2, with a tentative D call TRBD1 (5 bases). V shed 6 bases and J shed 8 bases, with 10 bases lying between them. Germline V gene sequence: CDR1 MNHEY, CDR2 SVGAGI. The CDR3 runs 11 residues. The CDR3 nucleotides are TGTGCCAGCAGGCGTGGGGACGGCTACACCTTC. Its translation is CASRRGDGYTF.

In its sample, this clone was seen once. The chain uses TRBV4-1 and TRBJ2-7; TRBD2 matches at 7 bases. This CDR3 spans 16 amino acids. Per germline, CDR1 MGHRA and CDR2 YSYEKL. Trimming at V came to 0 bases and at J to 0 bases, leaving 5 bases not matched to a gene. The DNA for the CDR3 is TGCGCCAGCAGCCAAGATTTTCCGGGAGGCTCCTACGAGCAGTACTTC. The encoded protein is CASSQDFPGGSYEQYF.

V usage is TRBV6-5 and J usage is TRBJ1-4; D unclear. The CDR3 spans 11 residues. CDR1 and CDR2 from the germline V gene are MNHEY and SVGAGI. Deletions cut 8 bases from V and 4 bases from J, with 5 bases between. CDR3 protein: CASGLNEKLFF. The CDR3 nucleotides are TGTGCCAGCGGGCTTAATGAAAAACTGTTTTTT.

The chain links TRBV7-2 to TRBJ2-4; 8 bases are shared with TRBD2. With 2 bases clipped from V and 1 base from J, the junction kept 10 bases outside the gene matches. Germline CDR1 and CDR2: SGHTA and FQGNSA. This CDR3 has 18 residues. Here the CDR3 reads CASSLSGTAGAAKNIQYF. As DNA, the CDR3 is TGTGCCAGCAGCTTATCGGGTACAGCGGGAGCGGCCAAAAACATTCAGTACTTC.

The chain carries TRBV28 and TRBJ1-3; D is unclear. CDR1 and CDR2 from the germline V gene are MDHEN and SYDVKM. The CDR3 sequence is 15 residues long. V was clipped by 7 bases and J by 0 bases, with 13 bases between them. This chain's CDR3 is CASKSIRGSGNTIYF. The CDR3 DNA is TGTGCCAGCAAGAGTATCCGGGGCTCTGGAAACACCATATATTTT. The complete variable domain, with remaining parts taken from reference TRBV28 and TRBJ1-3, reads DVKVTQSSRYLVKRTGEKVFLECVQDMDHENMFWYRQDPGLGLRLIYFSYDVKMKEKGDIPEGYSVSREKKERFSLILESASTNQTSMYLCASKSIRGSGNTIYFGEGSWLTVV.

J is TRBJ1-5 and V is TRBV5-5; TRBD1 is a possible D gene (6 bases). Germline loops: CDR1 SGHKS, CDR2 YYEKEE (reference sequence). The CDR3 spans 15 residues. V dropped 4 bases and J dropped 3 bases, with 14 bases sitting between them. The CDR3: CASSRGQNDNQPQHF. As DNA, the CDR3 is TGTGCCAGCAGCCGAGGACAGAATGACAATCAGCCCCAGCATTTT.